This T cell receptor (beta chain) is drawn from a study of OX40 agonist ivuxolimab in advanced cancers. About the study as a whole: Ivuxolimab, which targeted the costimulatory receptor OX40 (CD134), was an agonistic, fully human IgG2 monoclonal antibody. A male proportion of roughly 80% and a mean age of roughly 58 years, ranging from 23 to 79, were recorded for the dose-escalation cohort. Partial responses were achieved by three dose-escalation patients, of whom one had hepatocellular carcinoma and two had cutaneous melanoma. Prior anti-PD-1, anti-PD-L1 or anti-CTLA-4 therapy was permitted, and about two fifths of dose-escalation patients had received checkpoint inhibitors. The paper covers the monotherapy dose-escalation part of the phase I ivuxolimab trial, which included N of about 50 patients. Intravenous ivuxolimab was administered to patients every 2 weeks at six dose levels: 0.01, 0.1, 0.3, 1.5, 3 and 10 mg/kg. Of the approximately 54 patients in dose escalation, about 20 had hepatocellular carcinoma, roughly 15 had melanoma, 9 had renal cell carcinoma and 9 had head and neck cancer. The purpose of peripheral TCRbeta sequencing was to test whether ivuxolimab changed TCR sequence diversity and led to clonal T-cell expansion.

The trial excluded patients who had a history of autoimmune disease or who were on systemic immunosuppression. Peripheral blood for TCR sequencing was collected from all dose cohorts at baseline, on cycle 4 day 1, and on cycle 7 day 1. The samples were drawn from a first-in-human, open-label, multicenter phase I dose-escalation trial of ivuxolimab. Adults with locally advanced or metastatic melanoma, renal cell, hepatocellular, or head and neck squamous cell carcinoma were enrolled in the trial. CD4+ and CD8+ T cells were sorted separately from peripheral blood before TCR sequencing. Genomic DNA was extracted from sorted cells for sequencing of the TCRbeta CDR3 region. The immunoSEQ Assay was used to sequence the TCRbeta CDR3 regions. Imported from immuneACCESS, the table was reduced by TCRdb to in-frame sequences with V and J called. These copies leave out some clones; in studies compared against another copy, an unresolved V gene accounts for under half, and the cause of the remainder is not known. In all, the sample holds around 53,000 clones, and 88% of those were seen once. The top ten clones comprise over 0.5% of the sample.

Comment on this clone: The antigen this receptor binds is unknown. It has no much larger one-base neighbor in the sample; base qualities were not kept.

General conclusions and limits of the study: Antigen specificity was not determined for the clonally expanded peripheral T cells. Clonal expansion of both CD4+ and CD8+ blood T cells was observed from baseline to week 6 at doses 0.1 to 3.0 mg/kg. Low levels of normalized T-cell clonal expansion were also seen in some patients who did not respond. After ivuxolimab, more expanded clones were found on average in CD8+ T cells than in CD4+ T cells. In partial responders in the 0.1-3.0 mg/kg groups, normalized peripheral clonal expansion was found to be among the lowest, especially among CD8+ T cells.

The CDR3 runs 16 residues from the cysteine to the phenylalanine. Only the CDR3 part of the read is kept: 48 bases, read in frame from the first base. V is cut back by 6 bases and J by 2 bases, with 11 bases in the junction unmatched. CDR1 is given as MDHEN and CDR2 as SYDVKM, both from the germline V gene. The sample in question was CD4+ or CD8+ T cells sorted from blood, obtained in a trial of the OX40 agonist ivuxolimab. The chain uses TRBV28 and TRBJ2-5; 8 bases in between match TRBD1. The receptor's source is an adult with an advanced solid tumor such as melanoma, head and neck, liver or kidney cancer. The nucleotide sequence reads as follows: TGTGCCAGCAGCCGCATCACAGGGGGAGGTCAAGAGACCCAGTACTTC. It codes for CASSRITGGGQETQYF.